The 5 T cell receptor beta chains presented below share a single source sample, sequenced in a study of Ad26.COV2.S vaccination and SARS-CoV-2 variants. Treatment of the sample: over 15 received Ad26.COV2.S at low or high dose, single or two shots; about five received placebo; per-sample allocation not given. The samples were gathered on day 63 after the first injection of vaccine or placebo. Libraries were prepared by immunoSEQ multiplex PCR; TCRdb keeps only in-frame clonotypes and omits some of them. The repertoire has roughly 500,000 clones, roughly nine tenths of them found once; the top ten carry about 2.7%. This specimen was peripheral blood, taken in a trial of Ad26.COV2.S vaccine versus placebo. The receptors derive from a person aged 18 to 59 who received the Ad26.COV2.S COVID-19 vaccine or a placebo.

The rearrangement uses TRBV6-6 and TRBJ1-6; TRBD1 aligns across 8 bases. The germline CDR1 and CDR2 sequences are MNHNY and SVGAGI (reference sequence). The V gene end was trimmed by 5 bases and the J gene end by 10 bases; junction bases not matched to a gene: 10. The length of the CDR3 is 15 residues. The chain's CDR3 is CASSQLTGAKSPLHF. The DNA of the CDR3 is TGTGCCAGCAGTCAATTGACAGGGGCGAAATCACCCCTCCACTTT.

The rearrangement links TRBV28 to TRBJ1-2; D is possibly TRBD1 (6 bases). Trimming took 5 bases from V and 7 from J, leaving 20 bases between them. CDR3 length: 15 residues. Germline loops: CDR1 MDHEN, CDR2 SYDVKM. The CDR3 DNA reads as TGTGCCAGCAGTCTTCATCTATACGGGGGCCTTGGCTACACCTTC. Amino acids: CASSLHLYGGLGYTF.

CDR3 in amino acids: CASSTTGLVLNIQYF. CDR3 DNA sequence: TGTGCCAGCAGCACGACAGGGTTGGTCTTAAACATTCAGTACTTC. This rearrangement joins TRBV7-2 to TRBJ2-4, with 7 bases lining up with TRBD1. V lost 5 bases and J lost 6; bases outside the gene matches: 10. CDR3 length: 15 amino acids. The V gene's germline CDR1 is SGHTA and CDR2 FQGNSA.

This chain uses TRBV7-9 with TRBJ1-2; D is uncertain. This CDR3 contains 15 residues. Germline CDR1 is SEHNR and CDR2 is FQNEAQ (reference sequence). Trimming took off 6 bases at V and 3 bases at J, with 17 bases between the two ends. CDR3 in DNA: TGTGCCAGCAGTTCGCCAGGACGGTCCGACTATGGCTACACCTTC. It codes for CASSSPGRSDYGYTF.

The V gene is TRBV4-2, the J gene TRBJ2-7; 8 nucleotides line up with TRBD1. The CDR3 is made up of 13 amino acids. V was pared by 4 bases and J by 7 bases, with 6 bases of the junction left unmatched. Germline assignment: CDR1 LGHNA and CDR2 YNFKEQ. DNA of the CDR3: TGTGCCAGCAGCCGCGACAGGGGTTGGGAGCAGTACTTC. Protein product: CASSRDRGWEQYF.